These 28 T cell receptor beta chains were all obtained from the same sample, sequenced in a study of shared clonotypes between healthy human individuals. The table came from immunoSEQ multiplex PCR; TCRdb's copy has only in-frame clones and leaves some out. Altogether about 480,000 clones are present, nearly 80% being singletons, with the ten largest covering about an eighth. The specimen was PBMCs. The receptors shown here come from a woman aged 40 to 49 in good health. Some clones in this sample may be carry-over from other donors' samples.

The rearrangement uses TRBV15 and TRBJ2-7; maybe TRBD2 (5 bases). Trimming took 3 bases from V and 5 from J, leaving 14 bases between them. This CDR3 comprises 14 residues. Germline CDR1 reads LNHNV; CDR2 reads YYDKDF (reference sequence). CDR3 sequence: CATSSPGGSHEQYF. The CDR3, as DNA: TGTGCCACCAGCAGTCCCGGCGGGTCCCACGAGCAGTACTTC.

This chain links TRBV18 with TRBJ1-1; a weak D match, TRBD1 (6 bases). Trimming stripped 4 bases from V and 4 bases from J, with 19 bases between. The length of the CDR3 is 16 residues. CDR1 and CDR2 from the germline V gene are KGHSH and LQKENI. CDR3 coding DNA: TGTGCCAGCTCACGGAATACAGGGCTTGCGGCCACTGAAGCTTTCTTT. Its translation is CASSRNTGLAATEAFF.

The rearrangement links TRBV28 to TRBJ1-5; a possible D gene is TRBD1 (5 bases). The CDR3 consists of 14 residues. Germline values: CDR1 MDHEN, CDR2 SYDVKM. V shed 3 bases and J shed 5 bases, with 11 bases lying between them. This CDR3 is CASSFRQNYQPQHF. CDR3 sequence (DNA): TGTGCCAGCAGTTTCCGACAGAACTATCAGCCCCAGCATTTT.

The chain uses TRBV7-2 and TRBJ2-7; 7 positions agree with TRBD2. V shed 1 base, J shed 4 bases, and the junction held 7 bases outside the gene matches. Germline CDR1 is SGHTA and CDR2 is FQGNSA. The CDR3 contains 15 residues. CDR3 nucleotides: TGTGCCAGCAGCTTAGGCACTAGCGAAATTTACGAGCAGTACTTC. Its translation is CASSLGTSEIYEQYF.

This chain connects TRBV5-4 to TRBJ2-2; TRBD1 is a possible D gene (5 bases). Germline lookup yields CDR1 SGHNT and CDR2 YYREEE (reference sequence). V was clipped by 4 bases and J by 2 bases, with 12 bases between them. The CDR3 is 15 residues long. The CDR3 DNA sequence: TGTGCCAGCAGCGACAGAAAAGCTAACACCGGGGAGCTGTTTTTT. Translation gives CASSDRKANTGELFF.

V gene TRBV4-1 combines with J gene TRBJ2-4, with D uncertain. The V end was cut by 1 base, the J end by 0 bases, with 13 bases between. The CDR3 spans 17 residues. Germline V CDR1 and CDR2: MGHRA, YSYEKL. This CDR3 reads CASSQVGQSLAKNIQYF. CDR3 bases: TGCGCCAGCAGCCAAGTAGGGCAATCCCTAGCCAAAAACATTCAGTACTTC.

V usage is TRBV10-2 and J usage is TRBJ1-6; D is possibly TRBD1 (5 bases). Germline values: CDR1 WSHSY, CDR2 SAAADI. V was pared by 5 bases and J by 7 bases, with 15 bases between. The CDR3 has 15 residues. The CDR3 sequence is CASSRYGTDNSPLHF. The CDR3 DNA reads TGCGCCAGCAGTCGTTACGGGACCGACAATTCACCCCTCCACTTT.

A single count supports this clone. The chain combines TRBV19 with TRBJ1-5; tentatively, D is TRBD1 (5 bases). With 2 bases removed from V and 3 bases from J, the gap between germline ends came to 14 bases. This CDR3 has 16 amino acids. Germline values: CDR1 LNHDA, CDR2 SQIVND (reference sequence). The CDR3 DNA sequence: TGTGCCAGTAGTATACGTTTTGGGGCTAACAATCAGCCCCAGCATTTT. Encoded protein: CASSIRFGANNQPQHF.

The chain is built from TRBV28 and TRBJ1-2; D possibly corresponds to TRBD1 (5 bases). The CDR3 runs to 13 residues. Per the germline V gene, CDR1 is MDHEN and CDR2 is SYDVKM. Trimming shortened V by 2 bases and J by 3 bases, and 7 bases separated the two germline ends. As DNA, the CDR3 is TGTGCCAGCAGTTTAGGGGGTGACTATGGCTACACCTTC. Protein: CASSLGGDYGYTF.

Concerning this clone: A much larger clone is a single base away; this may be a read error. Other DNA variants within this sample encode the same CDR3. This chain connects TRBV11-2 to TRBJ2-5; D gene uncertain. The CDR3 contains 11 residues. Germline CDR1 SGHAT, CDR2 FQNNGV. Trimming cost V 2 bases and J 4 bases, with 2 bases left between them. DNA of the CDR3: TGTGCCAGCAGCTTAAGAGAGACCCAGTACTTC. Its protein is CASSLRETQYF.

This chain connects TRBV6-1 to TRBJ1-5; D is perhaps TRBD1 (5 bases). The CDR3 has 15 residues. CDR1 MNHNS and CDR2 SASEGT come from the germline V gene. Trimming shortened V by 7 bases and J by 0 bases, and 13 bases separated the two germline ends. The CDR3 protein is CASTPGGGSNQPQHF. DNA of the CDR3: TGTGCCAGCACCCCGGGGGGAGGTAGCAATCAGCCCCAGCATTTT.

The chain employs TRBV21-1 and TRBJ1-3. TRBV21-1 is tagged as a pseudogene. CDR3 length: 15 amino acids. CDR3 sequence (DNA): TGTGCCAGCTCCCCGCTCGGCAGCTCTGGAAACACCATATATTTT. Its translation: CASSPLGSSGNTIYF.

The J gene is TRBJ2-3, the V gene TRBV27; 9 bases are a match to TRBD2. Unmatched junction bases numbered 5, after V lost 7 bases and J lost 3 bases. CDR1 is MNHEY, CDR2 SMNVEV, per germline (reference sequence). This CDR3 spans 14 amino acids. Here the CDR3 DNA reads TGTGCCAGCAAGGTAGCGGGAGTTACAGATACGCAGTATTTT. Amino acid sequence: CASKVAGVTDTQYF.

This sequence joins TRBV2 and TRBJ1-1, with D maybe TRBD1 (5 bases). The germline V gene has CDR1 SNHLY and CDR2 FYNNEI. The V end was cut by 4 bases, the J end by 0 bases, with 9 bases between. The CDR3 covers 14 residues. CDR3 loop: CASSVGPMNTEAFF. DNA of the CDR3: TGTGCCAGCAGTGTGGGACCGATGAACACTGAAGCTTTCTTT. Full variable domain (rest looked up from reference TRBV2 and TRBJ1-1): EPEVTQTPSHQVTQMGQEVILRCVPISNHLYFYWYRQILGQKVEFLVSFYNNEISEKSEIFDDQFSVERPDGSNFTLKIRSTKLEDSAMYFCASSVGPMNTEAFFGQGTRLTVV.

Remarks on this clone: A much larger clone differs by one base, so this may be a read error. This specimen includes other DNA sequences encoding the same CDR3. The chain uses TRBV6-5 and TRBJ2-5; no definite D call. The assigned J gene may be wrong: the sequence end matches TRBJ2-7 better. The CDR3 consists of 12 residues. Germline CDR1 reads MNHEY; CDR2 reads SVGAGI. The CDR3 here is CASSYSPYEQYF. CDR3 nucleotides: TGTGCCAGCAGTTACTCACCCTACGAGCAGTACTTC.

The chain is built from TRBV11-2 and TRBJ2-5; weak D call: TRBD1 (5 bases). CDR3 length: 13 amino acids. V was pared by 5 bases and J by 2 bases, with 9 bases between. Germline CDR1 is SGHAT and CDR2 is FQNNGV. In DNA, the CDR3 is TGTGCCAGCAGCCCACAGGTTCAAGAGACCCAGTACTTC. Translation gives CASSPQVQETQYF.

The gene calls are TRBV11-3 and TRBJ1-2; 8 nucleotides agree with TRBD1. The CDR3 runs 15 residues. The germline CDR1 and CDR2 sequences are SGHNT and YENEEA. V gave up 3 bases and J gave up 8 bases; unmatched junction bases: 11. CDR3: CASSLGPDRGGGYTF. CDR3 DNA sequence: TGTGCCAGCAGCTTGGGACCAGACAGGGGAGGAGGCTACACCTTC.

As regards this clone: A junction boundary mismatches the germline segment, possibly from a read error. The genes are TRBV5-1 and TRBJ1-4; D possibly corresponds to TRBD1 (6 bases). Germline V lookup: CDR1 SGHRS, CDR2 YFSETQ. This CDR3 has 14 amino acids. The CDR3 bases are TGCGCCAGCAGCCTGGACAGTTGGGGTGAAAAATTGTTTTTT. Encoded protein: CASSLDSWGEKLFF.

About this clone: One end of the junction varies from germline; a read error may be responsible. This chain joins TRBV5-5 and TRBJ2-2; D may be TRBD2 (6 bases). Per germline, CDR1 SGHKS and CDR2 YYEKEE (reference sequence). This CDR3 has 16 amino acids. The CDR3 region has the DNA TGTGCCAGCAGTTTGGAGGGAGGTAGGAACACCGGGGAGCTGTTTTTT. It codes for CASSLEGGRNTGELFF.

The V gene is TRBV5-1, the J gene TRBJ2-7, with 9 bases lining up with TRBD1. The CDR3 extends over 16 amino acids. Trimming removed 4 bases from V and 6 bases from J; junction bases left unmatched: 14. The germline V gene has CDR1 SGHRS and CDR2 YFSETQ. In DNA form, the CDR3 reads TGCGCCAGCAGCCTGGTTAGGGACAGGGTTTCGGGCGAGCAGTACTTC. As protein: CASSLVRDRVSGEQYF. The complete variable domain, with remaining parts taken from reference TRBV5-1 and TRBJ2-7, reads KAGVTQTPRYLIKTRGQQVTLSCSPISGHRSVSWYQQTPGQGLQFLFEYFSETQRNKGNFPGRFSGRQFSNSRSEMNVSTLELGDSALYLCASSLVRDRVSGEQYFGPGTRLTVT.

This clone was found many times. The CDR3, as DNA: TGTGCCAGCAGTTCGGGGACAGAAGGCAATGAGCAGTTCTTC. This encodes CASSSGTEGNEQFF. The V and J genes are TRBV6-5 and TRBJ2-1, with 7 bases that match TRBD1. The CDR3 covers 14 residues. Looked up from germline, CDR1 is MNHEY and CDR2 is SVGAGI. After removal of 4 bases from V and 6 bases from J, the junction contained 6 bases not matched to a gene.

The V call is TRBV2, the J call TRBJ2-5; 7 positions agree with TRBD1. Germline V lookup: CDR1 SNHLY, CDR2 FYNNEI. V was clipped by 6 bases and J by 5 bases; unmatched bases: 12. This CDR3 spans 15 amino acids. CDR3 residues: CASRRRGNQEETQYF. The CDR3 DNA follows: TGTGCCAGCAGACGCAGGGGGAATCAGGAGGAGACCCAGTACTTC.

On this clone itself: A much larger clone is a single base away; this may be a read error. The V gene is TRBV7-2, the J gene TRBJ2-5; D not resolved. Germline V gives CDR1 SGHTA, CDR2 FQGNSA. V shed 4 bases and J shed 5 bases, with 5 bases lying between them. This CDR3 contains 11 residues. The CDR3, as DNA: TGTGCCAGCAGCTACACGGAGACCCAGTACTTC. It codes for CASSYTETQYF.

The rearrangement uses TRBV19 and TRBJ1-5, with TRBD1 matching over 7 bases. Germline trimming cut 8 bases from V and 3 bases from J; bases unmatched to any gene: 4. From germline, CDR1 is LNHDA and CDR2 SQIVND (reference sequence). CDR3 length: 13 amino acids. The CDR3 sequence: CASGTVFNQPQHF. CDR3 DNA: TGTGCCAGTGGGACAGTGTTCAATCAGCCCCAGCATTTT.

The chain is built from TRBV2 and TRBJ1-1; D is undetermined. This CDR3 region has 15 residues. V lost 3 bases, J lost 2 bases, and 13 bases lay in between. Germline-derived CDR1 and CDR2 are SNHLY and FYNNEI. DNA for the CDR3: TGTGCCAGCAGTGAGTTGGGGAGACCCAACACTGAAGCTTTCTTT. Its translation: CASSELGRPNTEAFF.

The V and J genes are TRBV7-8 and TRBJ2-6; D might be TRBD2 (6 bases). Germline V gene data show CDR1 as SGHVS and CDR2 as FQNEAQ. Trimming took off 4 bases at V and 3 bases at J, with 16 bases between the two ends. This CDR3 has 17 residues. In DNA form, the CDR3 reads TGTGCCAGCAGCTCCCTCTCGACTAGTGGTGGGGCCAACGTCCTGACTTTC. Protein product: CASSSLSTSGGANVLTF.

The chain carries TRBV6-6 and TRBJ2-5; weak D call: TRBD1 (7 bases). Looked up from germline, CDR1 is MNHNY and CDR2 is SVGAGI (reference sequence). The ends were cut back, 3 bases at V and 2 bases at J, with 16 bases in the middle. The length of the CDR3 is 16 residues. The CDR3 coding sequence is TGTGCCAGCAGTTATCTCGGGCCAGGGGGGCAAGAGACCCAGTACTTC. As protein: CASSYLGPGGQETQYF.

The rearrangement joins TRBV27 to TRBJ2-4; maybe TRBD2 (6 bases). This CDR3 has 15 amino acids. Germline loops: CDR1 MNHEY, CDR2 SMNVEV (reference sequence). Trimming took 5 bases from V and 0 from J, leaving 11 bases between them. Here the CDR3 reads CASSPAGLAKNIQYF. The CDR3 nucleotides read TGTGCCAGCAGTCCAGCGGGTCTAGCCAAAAACATTCAGTACTTC.